The 3 T cell receptor beta chains below were found in one sample sequenced in a study of T cell responses to AZD1222 COVID-19 vaccine. Some clones are missing from TCRdb's copy, which holds only in-frame ones; the method was immunoSEQ multiplex PCR. The sample includes about 120,000 clones, around 90% of them seen just once. Sequencing was performed on peripheral blood, taken on day 0 of AZD1222 vaccination. The receptors originated from an adult in good health.

This clone was picked up one time. J is TRBJ2-1 and V is TRBV5-1; no reliable D call. From germline, CDR1 is SGHRS and CDR2 YFSETQ. V was pared by 0 bases and J by 7 bases, with 17 bases between. The CDR3 extends over 16 amino acids. The CDR3 sequence is CASSLGLGSNKNEQFF. Written as DNA, the CDR3 is TGCGCCAGCAGCTTGGGTCTGGGGTCCAATAAGAATGAGCAGTTCTTC.

This chain uses TRBV12-3 or TRBV12-4 with TRBJ2-7; D not resolved. The CDR3 contains 12 residues. Between the trimmed V and J ends, which lost 6 bases and 5 bases, there was a span of 11 bases. The CDR3 nucleotides are TGTGCCAGCAGCCTCACTGGAGACGAGCAGTACTTC. Encoded protein: CASSLTGDEQYF.

The chain employs TRBV7-3 and TRBJ2-3; 9 nucleotides agree with TRBD2. Trimming took 1 base from V and 4 from J; bases not matched to a gene: 3. From germline, CDR1 is SGHTA and CDR2 FQGTGA. The CDR3 sequence is 15 residues long. CDR3 nucleotides: TGTGCCAGCAGCTTAAGCGGGGGGGCACCAGATACGCAGTATTTT. Protein: CASSLSGGAPDTQYF.